These T cell receptor beta chains were read from a single sample in a study of CD8+ T cells in alopecia areata. Measured with immunoSEQ multiplex PCR; TCRdb has only the in-frame clones, and not every one. This sample has 250,000 to 350,000 clones, with around 64% found just once. This specimen consisted of CD4+ T cells sorted from blood, obtained at week 52, from a patient treated with tofacitinib. The receptor source for this set is a human donor with alopecia areata. CDR3s include the opening cysteine and the closing phenylalanine or tryptophan. D genes are given only for firm matches. The size of a clone is reported for some rows only, either as once, few or many, or as a class for expanded clones.

D	V	J	size	CDR3	DNA
NA	TRBV5-1	TRBJ2-6	few	CASSTPLSGANVLTF	TGCGCCAGCAGCACTCCCCTCTCTGGGGCCAACGTCCTGACTTTC
NA	TRBV7-2	TRBJ2-5	NA	CASSLAGQHQETQYF	TGTGCCAGCAGCTTAGCTGGACAGCACCAAGAGACCCAGTACTTC
NA	TRBV7-8	TRBJ2-2	NA	CASSLVGTPYTGELFF	TGTGCCAGCAGCTTAGTAGGGACACCCTACACCGGGGAGCTGTTTTTT
NA	TRBV10-3	TRBJ2-1	NA	CAISESLLSSYNEQFF	TGTGCCATCAGTGAGTCGCTCCTTAGCTCCTACAATGAGCAGTTCTTC
TRBD1	TRBV4-3	TRBJ1-6	NA	CASSQDPPTGEGNSPLHF	TGCGCCAGCAGCCAAGATCCCCCGACAGGGGAGGGTAATTCACCCCTCCACTTT
TRBD2	TRBV6-6	TRBJ2-1	NA	CASSYQLAGGNNEQFF	TGTGCCAGCAGTTACCAGCTAGCGGGGGGGAACAATGAGCAGTTCTTC
TRBD1	TRBV7-2	TRBJ1-6	NA	CASSLVSDRGSPLHF	TGTGCCAGCAGCTTAGTCAGTGACAGGGGTTCACCCCTCCACTTT
NA	TRBV18	TRBJ2-5	NA	CASSPLQTQYF	TGTGCCAGCTCACCCCTTCAGACCCAGTACTTC
TRBD1	TRBV7-6	TRBJ2-7	NA	CASSLEDRAEQYF	TGTGCCAGCAGCTTAGAGGACAGGGCCGAGCAGTACTTC
NA	TRBV5-1	TRBJ2-7	once	CASSVRPPGVTYEQYF	TGCGCCAGCAGCGTCCGCCCCCCCGGGGTCACCTACGAGCAGTACTTC
TRBD1	TRBV6-6	TRBJ1-6	NA	CASSYGQGVRNSPLHF	TGTGCCAGCAGTTACGGCCAGGGGGTAAGGAATTCACCCCTCCACTTT
TRBD1	TRBV7-9	TRBJ2-3	NA	CASRQGADTQYF	TGTGCCAGCAGGCAGGGGGCAGATACGCAGTATTTT
NA	TRBV10-3	TRBJ2-3	NA	CAIRGGTGGTDTQYF	TGTGCCATCCGAGGGGGAACGGGGGGCACAGATACGCAGTATTTT
NA	TRBV6-5	TRBJ2-7	few	CASSYSPSRVEQYF	TGTGCCAGCAGTTACTCTCCTAGCCGGGTGGAGCAGTACTTC
TRBD2	TRBV9	TRBJ2-5	NA	CASSVLASGQETQYF	TGTGCCAGCAGCGTACTCGCTAGCGGGCAAGAGACCCAGTACTTC
TRBD2	TRBV5-6	TRBJ2-3	NA	CASSNGLAGGSDTQYF	TGTGCCAGCAGCAACGGACTAGCGGGGGGTTCAGATACGCAGTATTTT
TRBD2	TRBV4-3	TRBJ2-3	NA	CASSQDTAGGTDTQYF	TGCGCCAGCAGCCAAGATACAGCGGGGGGAACAGATACGCAGTATTTT
NA	TRBV15	TRBJ2-7	NA	CATSDQGTGAAEQYF	TGTGCCACCAGCGACCAGGGTACGGGTGCGGCCGAGCAGTACTTC
NA	TRBV29-1	TRBJ1-2	NA	CSVDRNNYGYTF	TGCAGCGTTGATAGGAATAACTATGGCTACACCTTC
TRBD1	TRBV7-2	TRBJ1-5	NA	CASSWTGPNQPQHF	TGTGCCAGCAGCTGGACAGGACCAAATCAGCCCCAGCATTTT
NA	TRBV5-4	TRBJ2-6	NA	CASSLVGGPGANVLTF	TGTGCCAGCAGCTTGGTCGGCGGCCCTGGGGCCAACGTCCTGACTTTC
NA	TRBV29-1	TRBJ2-7	few	CSVGASYEQYF	TGCAGCGTCGGGGCCAGTTACGAGCAGTACTTC
NA	TRBV7-3	TRBJ1-1	NA	CASSEGRNTEAFF	TGTGCCAGCAGCGAGGGGCGGAACACTGAAGCTTTCTTT
NA	TRBV19	TRBJ1-2	few	CASSGDRYYIIF	TGTGCCAGTAGCGGGGACCGTTACTACATAATCTTC
NA	TRBV6-6	TRBJ1-2	NA	CASSYEKDYGYTF	TGTGCCAGCAGTTACGAGAAGGATTATGGCTACACCTTC
NA	TRBV30	TRBJ2-3	NA	CAWTLGTDTQYF	TGTGCCTGGACCCTCGGCACAGATACGCAGTATTTT
TRBD1	TRBV29-1	TRBJ2-5	NA	CSVRDREGETQYF	TGCAGCGTCCGGGACAGGGAGGGAGAGACCCAGTACTTC
NA	TRBV30	TRBJ1-1	once	CAWSGEGAFF	TGTGCCTGGAGTGGAGAGGGAGCTTTCTTT
NA	TRBV7-2	TRBJ1-6	NA	CASSQNSPLHF	TGTGCCAGCAGCCAGAATTCACCCCTCCACTTT
NA	TRBV2	TRBJ1-3	NA	CASSEQGINTIYF	TGTGCCAGCAGTGAACAGGGTATAAACACCATATATTTT
NA	TRBV6-1	TRBJ2-5	NA	CASMAPQETQYF	TGTGCCAGCATGGCGCCCCAAGAGACCCAGTACTTC
NA	TRBV29-1	TRBJ2-2	NA	CSADRTGELFF	TGCAGCGCCGACAGGACCGGGGAGCTGTTTTTT
NA	TRBV19	TRBJ2-7	NA	CASSIGRDAEQYF	TGTGCCAGTAGTATAGGCAGGGATGCCGAGCAGTACTTC
NA	TRBV2	TRBJ1-2	NA	CASSPIDSYGYTF	TGTGCCAGCAGTCCCATTGACAGCTATGGCTACACCTTC
TRBD2	TRBV11-2	TRBJ2-2	NA	CASSRHGGASGELFF	TGTGCCAGCAGCAGACACGGGGGGGCTTCCGGGGAGCTGTTTTTT
NA	TRBV11-2	TRBJ2-5	NA	CASSKQRAAETQYF	TGTGCCAGCAGCAAGCAGAGGGCGGCGGAGACCCAGTACTTC
NA	TRBV7-2	TRBJ1-6	few	CASSSRGVSPLHF	TGTGCCAGCAGCAGTAGGGGGGTTTCACCCCTCCACTTT
NA	TRBV5-1	TRBJ2-2	NA	CASSLETNTGELFF	TGCGCCAGCAGCTTGGAGACCAACACCGGGGAGCTGTTTTTT
TRBD1	TRBV4-3	TRBJ2-7	NA	CASSQAPGQGALGEQYF	TGCGCCAGCAGCCAGGCCCCGGGACAGGGGGCTTTAGGGGAGCAGTACTTC
TRBD1	TRBV10-3	TRBJ1-2	NA	CATNQGGASRGYTF	TGTGCCACCAACCAGGGGGGGGCATCTCGCGGCTACACCTTC
NA	TRBV16	TRBJ2-3	NA	CASSQSGVDTQYF	TGTGCCAGCAGCCAATCGGGGGTGGATACGCAGTATTTT
NA	TRBV29-1	TRBJ2-2	NA	CSANRELTGELFF	TGCAGCGCCAACAGGGAGTTGACCGGGGAGCTGTTTTTT
NA	TRBV2	TRBJ1-1	NA	CASTERVNTEAFF	TGTGCCAGCACCGAACGGGTGAACACTGAAGCTTTCTTT
TRBD1	TRBV19	TRBJ1-2	NA	CASSPTGGIFGYTF	TGTGCCAGTAGTCCGACAGGGGGCATATTTGGCTACACCTTC
NA	TRBV7-2	TRBJ1-1	few	CASSLGLFRGTEAFF	TGTGCCAGCAGCTTAGGGTTGTTTAGGGGCACTGAAGCTTTCTTT
NA	TRBV19	TRBJ2-3	few	CASAPEADTQYF	TGTGCCAGCGCCCCTGAGGCAGATACGCAGTATTTT
TRBD2	TRBV7-9	TRBJ2-3	few	CASSTGLAGPTDTQYF	TGTGCCAGCAGCACGGGACTAGCGGGACCCACAGATACGCAGTATTTT
NA	TRBV29-1	TRBJ2-5	NA	CSGREETQYF	TGCAGCGGGAGGGAGGAGACCCAGTACTTC
NA	TRBV29-1	TRBJ1-1	NA	CSVETQVNTEAFF	TGCAGCGTTGAGACACAGGTGAACACTGAAGCTTTCTTT
NA	TRBV18	TRBJ1-1	few	CASSSTQNTEAFF	TGTGCCAGCTCATCCACACAGAACACTGAAGCTTTCTTT
NA	TRBV10-2	TRBJ2-5	NA	CASTEVSHGTQYF	TGCGCCAGCACCGAGGTCTCCCACGGGACCCAGTACTTC